Following are 4 T cell receptor beta chains from one sample sequenced in a study of graft-versus-host responses after intestinal transplantation. Intraepithelial and lamina propria lymphocytes were released after the graft tissue was processed. This table comes from immunoSEQ multiplex PCR, and its TCRdb copy is limited to in-frame clones, with some not included. The table lists some 8,000 clones, approximately 74% of them singletons, with approximately 9.6% in the top ten. The input for sequencing was ileum tissue, taken about 450 days after transplant. Receptors were obtained from a human patient who received an intestinal transplant, so some T cells may come from the graft donor.

The chain uses TRBV4-2 and TRBJ2-1; D perhaps matches TRBD2 (6 bases). The CDR3 contains 16 residues. Looked up from germline, CDR1 is LGHNA and CDR2 is YNFKEQ. V was shortened by 0 bases and J by 5 bases, with 14 bases between the two germline ends. The CDR3 region is CASSQDSGGIDNEQFF. The CDR3 DNA reads as TGTGCCAGCAGCCAAGATTCCGGGGGTATTGACAATGAGCAGTTCTTC.

The chain has TRBV5-4 and TRBJ1-1; D gene unclear. Trimming removed 2 bases from V and 1 base from J, with 6 bases in between. Germline V gene data show CDR1 as SGHNT and CDR2 as YYREEE (reference sequence). This CDR3 is built from 13 residues. CDR3 loop: CASSFPGNTEAFF. In nucleotides, the CDR3 is TGTGCCAGCAGCTTCCCGGGGAACACTGAAGCTTTCTTT.

The chain recombines TRBV5-1 with TRBJ2-1; TRBD2 agrees at 11 bases. Trimming at V came to 3 bases and at J to 6 bases, leaving 5 bases not matched to a gene. The CDR3 has 15 amino acids. Germline V gene sequence: CDR1 SGHRS, CDR2 YFSETQ. DNA of the CDR3: TGCGCCAGCAGCTCGGGACTAGCGGCCTTCAATGAGCAGTTCTTC. This sequence encodes CASSSGLAAFNEQFF.

This clone was seen only a few times. The genes are TRBV19 and TRBJ1-2; D is undetermined. Germline V gene data show CDR1 as LNHDA and CDR2 as SQIVND (reference sequence). This CDR3 spans 14 amino acids. Trimming removed 2 bases from V and 4 bases from J, with 11 bases in between. CDR3 residues: CASSIPTSPYGYTF. As DNA, the CDR3 is TGTGCCAGTAGTATACCTACCTCTCCCTATGGCTACACCTTC. Variable domain in full (rest from reference TRBV19 and TRBJ1-2): DGGITQSPKYLFRKEGQNVTLSCEQNLNHDAMYWYRQDPGQGLRLIYYSQIVNDFQKGDIAEGYSVSREKKESFPLTVTSAQKNPTAFYLCASSIPTSPYGYTFGSGTRLTVV.